This entry concerns a single T cell receptor beta chain. No cognate antigen has been identified for it. Per-nucleotide qualities are absent, and no much larger clonotype sits a single base away. The data originate from a study of molecular identifiers for immune sequencing clone quantification (dated by TCRdb to 2016 to 2018). About the investigation overall: For a replicate experiment, RNA from around 20,000 or 99,000 naive CD8 T cells was divided into five aliquots, of which four were sequenced. The study was a methods study using CD8 T cells to benchmark molecular-identifier clustering-based TCR repertoire sequencing (MIDCIRS) and TCR RNA copy counting. Study-level results and caveats: In CMV-specific effector cells, clones with more than 20 RNA copies accounted for over 97% of molecules, whereas in naive cells such clones accounted for under 1%. Spiked-in Jurkat TCR RNA equal to a single cell's worth was reported to be detectable even within 1,100,000 naive CD8 T cells. Identical TCR molecules sharing a barcode could cause highly expanded clone sizes to be underestimated. Spiked-in Jurkat TCR RNA (approximately eleven copies' worth), which is not part of the donor repertoire, was contained in the naive libraries. When barcode sub-clustering was omitted, TCR diversity was inflated by chimeric consensus sequences, with chimeras reaching as high as 47%. Modeling estimated roughly 3 recovered TCR RNA copies per cell, compared with roughly 10 by digital PCR, which implies 30% to 35% capture efficiency.

Libraries of naive CD8 T cells were built from anywhere between about 17,000 and 1,000,000 sorted cells, with 10%, 30% or 50% of the purified RNA used. Naive CD8 T cells were FACS-sorted as CD8+CD4-CCR7+CD45RA+ on a BD FACSAria II into RLT Plus buffer. Detection sensitivity was tested by spiking Jurkat RNA equal to ten or so TCR copies' worth into samples containing roughly 19,000-1,100,000 naive CD8 T cells. CD8 T cells were enriched with RosetteSep CD8+ T Cell Enrichment Cocktail and Ficoll-Paque, followed by ACK red cell lysis. The library was generated by PCR. Sequencing was carried out with a NextSeq 500. Bulk TCR libraries were made following a previously described method, with the TCR primers given in Table S5. The Qiagen AllPrep DNA/RNA kit was used to purify total RNA. Before any analysis, reads coming from multiple sequencing runs of the same library were combined into one pool. The published analysis was carried out like this. Only reads with exact TCR constant sequence were kept, trimmed to 150 nt, and grouped by their 12-nt molecular barcodes. Within each barcode group, reads were sub-clustered at a 15% Levenshtein threshold, and quality-weighted consensus sequences were built per RNA molecule. Non-functional sequences were excluded, and lower-count sequences lying one edit away from another sequence were also excluded. Based on fitting two negative binomial distributions, any barcode sub-cluster with under 20% of the maximum read count was discarded. TCRdb trimmed the raw reads at Q25, called clones with MiXCR and kept productive beta chains. Records with the same CDR3 protein are collapsed into one entry carrying the most frequent genes and DNA. The V and J calls were determined by TCRdb, not by the authors. The sample table records more than 85,000 distinct CDR3 sequences; under 40% of these occur just once. Of the sample, 4% to 5% falls within the top ten clones.

V drops 4 bases and J drops 4 bases, leaving 14 bases in between. The germline V gene (reference sequence) provides CDR1 MNHEY and CDR2 SMNVEV. Taken from cysteine to phenylalanine, the CDR3 has 15 residues. Of all the DNA, just the CDR3 is kept, 45 bases in frame from base 1. The sample was naive CD8+ T cells from blood, with Jurkat cell RNA spiked in. The cell subset or site label of this sample denotes: FACS-sorted CD8+CD4-CCR7+CD45RA+ naive T cells. The sequence was obtained from a human donor in good health. Some libraries in this study had Jurkat cell RNA spiked in. In this chain, TRBV27 is recombined with TRBJ2-1; the D segment could be TRBD2, given 6 matching bases. The bases are TGTGCCAGCAGTTCCACTAGCCCCGCATACAATGAGCAGTTCTTC. It specifies CASSSTSPAYNEQFF.